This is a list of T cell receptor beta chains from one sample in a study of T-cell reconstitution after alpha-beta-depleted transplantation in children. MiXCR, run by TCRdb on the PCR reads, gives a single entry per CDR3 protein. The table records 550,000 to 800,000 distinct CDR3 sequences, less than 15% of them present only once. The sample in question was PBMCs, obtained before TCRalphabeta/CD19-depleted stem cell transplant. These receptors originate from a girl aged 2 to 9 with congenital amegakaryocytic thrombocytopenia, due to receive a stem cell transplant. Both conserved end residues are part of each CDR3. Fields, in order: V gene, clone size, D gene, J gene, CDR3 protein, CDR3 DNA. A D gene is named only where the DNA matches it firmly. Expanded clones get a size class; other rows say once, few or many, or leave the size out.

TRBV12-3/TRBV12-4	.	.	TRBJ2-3	CASSFNTQYF	TGTGCCAGCAGTTTCAATACGCAGTATTTT
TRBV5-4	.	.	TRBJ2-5	CASSPRVAAYQETQYF	TGTGCCAGCAGCCCGCGGGTAGCGGCGTACCAAGAGACCCAGTACTTC
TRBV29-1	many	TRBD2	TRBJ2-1	CSVEDSVAGLVYEQFF	TGCAGCGTTGAAGATTCCGTAGCGGGATTGGTCTATGAGCAGTTCTTC
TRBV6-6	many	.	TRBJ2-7	CASSYLWAGEQYF	TGTGCCAGCAGTTATTTATGGGCAGGCGAGCAGTACTTC
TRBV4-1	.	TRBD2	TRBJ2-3	CASSLLGLAGGPRSTDTQYF	TGCGCCAGCAGCCTACTGGGACTAGCGGGAGGGCCGAGGAGCACAGATACGCAGTATTTT
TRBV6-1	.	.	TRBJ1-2	CASSARQTYGYTF	TGTGCCAGCAGTGCCAGACAGACGTATGGCTACACCTTC
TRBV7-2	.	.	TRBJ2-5	CASTPLRGETQYF	TGTGCCAGCACCCCCCTCCGGGGGGAGACCCAGTACTTC
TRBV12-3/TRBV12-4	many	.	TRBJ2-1	CASTPGGGTYNEQFF	TGTGCCAGCACTCCAGGGGGGGGAACCTACAATGAGCAGTTCTTC
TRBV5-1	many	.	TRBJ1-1	CASSLSPGAPEAFF	TGCGCCAGCAGCTTGAGTCCGGGGGCGCCCGAAGCTTTCTTT
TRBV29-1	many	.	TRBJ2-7	CSVRSDNSYEQYF	TGCAGCGTTCGCAGCGATAACTCCTACGAGCAGTACTTC
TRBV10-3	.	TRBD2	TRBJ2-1	CAVTSGSPHEQFF	TGTGCCGTGACTAGCGGGAGTCCCCATGAGCAGTTCTTC
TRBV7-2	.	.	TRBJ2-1	CASSLVSSLEQFF	TGTGCCAGCAGCTTAGTCTCCAGCCTTGAGCAGTTCTTC
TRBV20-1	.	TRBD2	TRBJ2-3	CSAISGSDTQYF	TGCAGTGCTATTAGCGGGAGCGATACGCAGTATTTT
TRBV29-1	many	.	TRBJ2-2	CSVWDLGNTGELFF	TGCAGCGTATGGGACTTGGGGAACACCGGGGAGCTGTTTTTT
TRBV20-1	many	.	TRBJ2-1	CSAKERPSYNEQFF	TGCAGTGCTAAGGAGCGGCCCTCCTACAATGAGCAGTTCTTC
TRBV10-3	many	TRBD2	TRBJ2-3	CAISETEREGPVF	TGTGCCATCAGTGAGACGGAGCGGGAGGGCCCGGTTTTT
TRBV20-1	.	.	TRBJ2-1	CSARLTVPNEQFF	TGCAGTGCTAGACTGACAGTCCCCAATGAGCAGTTCTTC
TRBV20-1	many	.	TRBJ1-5	CSARGGTFEQPQHF	TGCAGTGCTAGAGGAGGGACGTTCGAACAGCCCCAGCATTTT
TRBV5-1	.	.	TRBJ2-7	CASSLGWGNYAQYF	TGCGCCAGCAGCTTGGGCTGGGGAAACTACGCGCAGTACTTC
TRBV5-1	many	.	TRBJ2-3	CASSFIGSGADTQYF	TGCGCCAGCAGCTTCATCGGAAGCGGCGCAGATACGCAGTATTTT
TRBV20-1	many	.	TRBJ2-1	CSARDLGGPSYNEQFF	TGCAGTGCTAGAGATCTAGGGGGGCCCTCCTACAATGAGCAGTTCTTC
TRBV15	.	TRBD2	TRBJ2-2	CATSRGAGAYTGELFF	TGTGCCACCTCCCGTGGCGCGGGAGCTTACACCGGGGAGCTGTTTTTT
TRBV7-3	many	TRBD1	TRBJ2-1	CASSLQGSAYNEQFF	TGTGCCAGCAGCCTACAGGGGAGCGCCTACAATGAGCAGTTCTTC